This section outlines one T cell receptor (beta chain) sequence together with its context. The CDR3 sequence is 15 residues long. Germline V gives CDR1 MNHEY, CDR2 SMNVEV (reference sequence). The ends were cut back, 7 bases at V and 3 bases at J, with 19 bases in the middle. The sample originates from a study of blood T cell repertoires in COVID-19. Study-wide context: Both acute and convalescent COVID-19 samples were obtained from the United States, Italy and Spain. In each case, the material was cDNA or gDNA derived from T cells, B-cell-depleted T cells, or PBMCs.

Original methodology: Researchers report that nucleated cell counts were estimated from reference gene primer amplification. Produced via immunoSEQ multiplex PCR; TCRdb's table is partial and in-frame only. V and J calls and clone size are copied from that table; D and trimming were computed from the DNA. The profile shows fewer than 350,000 clones, 70% to 90% of them singletons. This TCR was recovered from a woman aged 30 to 39 with COVID-19, enrolled during active disease. The chain uses TRBV27 and TRBJ2-7; TRBD1 is a possible D gene (6 bases). Material: peripheral blood. In nucleotides, the CDR3 is TGTGCCAGCACCCAGGGGCCCGGGGTTGGCTACGAGCAGTACTTC. Translated: CASTQGPGVGYEQYF.